One and the same sample provided the 18 T cell receptor beta chains below, sequenced in a study of blood T cell repertoires in COVID-19. The assay was immunoSEQ multiplex PCR, and TCRdb's table has in-frame clones only and misses some. Of about 59,000 clones detected, 90% appear once; the ten largest clones hold roughly 15%. Sequencing input: peripheral blood. All receptors come from a man older than 75 with acute or convalescent COVID-19.

This clone was detected once. The V gene is TRBV6-1, the J gene TRBJ1-3, with D maybe TRBD1 (6 bases). Trimming removed 3 bases at V and 2 bases at J, with 14 bases between. The germline gives CDR1 MNHNS, CDR2 SASEGT. CDR3 length: 16 amino acids. CDR3 in amino acids: CASSEKGELTGNTIYF. CDR3 DNA sequence: TGTGCCAGCAGTGAGAAGGGGGAGCTCACTGGAAACACCATATATTTT.

The V call is TRBV5-6, the J call TRBJ2-5, with D tentatively TRBD1 (6 bases). The V end was cut by 0 bases, the J end by 2 bases, with 8 bases between. The length of the CDR3 is 14 residues. CDR1 and CDR2 (germline): SGHDT, YYEEEE. The DNA of the CDR3 is TGTGCCAGCAGCTTGGTTGGACAGCAAGAGACCCAGTACTTC. This gives the protein CASSLVGQQETQYF.

The chain joins TRBV29-1 to TRBJ2-3; 8 bases fit TRBD1. From germline, CDR1 is SQVTM and CDR2 ANQGSEA. V shed 3 bases and J 7 bases; nucleotides not matched to a gene: 0. The CDR3 extends over 11 amino acids. CDR3 bases: TGCAGCGTTGACAGGGGGCATACGCAGTATTTT. Residues: CSVDRGHTQYF.

The chain uses TRBV2 and TRBJ1-1; maybe TRBD1 (5 bases). The CDR3 runs to 14 residues. Germline CDR1 SNHLY, CDR2 FYNNEI. The V gene lost 4 bases and the J gene lost 2 bases, with 11 bases spanning the gap. CDR3 DNA: TGTGCCAGCAGTGGACAGACAGTAAACACTGAAGCTTTCTTT. Its protein product is CASSGQTVNTEAFF.

This rearrangement joins TRBV24-1 to TRBJ1-1; D might be TRBD1 (6 bases). Germline V gene sequence: CDR1 KGHDR, CDR2 SFDVKD. V dropped 12 bases and J dropped 5 bases, with 18 bases sitting between them. The CDR3 extends over 13 amino acids. The DNA of the CDR3 is TGTGCCCGCTGTTACAGGGAGGGGACTGAAGCTTTCTTT. Translated: CARCYREGTEAFF.

The V call is TRBV6-5, the J call TRBJ2-7; the match to TRBD2 covers 7 bases. Germline trimming cut 6 bases from V and 2 bases from J; bases unmatched to any gene: 4. The CDR3 loop spans 13 amino acids. The germline CDR1 and CDR2 sequences are MNHEY and SVGAGI. For the CDR3, the DNA is TGTGCCAGCAGATCTAGCGGAACCTACGAGCAGTACTTC. Protein: CASRSSGTYEQYF.

This chain connects TRBV7-2 to TRBJ2-7; D remains unclear. The germline CDR1 and CDR2 sequences are SGHTA and FQGNSA. CDR3 size: 14 residues. V lost 1 base, J lost 0 bases, and 7 bases lay in between. CDR3 sequence (DNA): TGTGCCAGCAGCTTAGACGCGGACTCCTACGAGCAGTACTTC. Protein: CASSLDADSYEQYF.

The chain uses TRBV7-2 and TRBJ2-1, with unresolved D. Between the trimmed V and J ends, which lost 5 bases and 6 bases, there was a span of 20 bases. CDR1 and CDR2 from the germline V gene are SGHTA and FQGNSA. This CDR3 has 16 residues. CDR3 in DNA: TGTGCCAGCAGCCCCCCCCGTGGGCAGTCGGTCAATGAGCAGTTCTTC. Protein product: CASSPPRGQSVNEQFF.

The chain has TRBV29-1 and TRBJ1-6; D may be TRBD1 (5 bases). V lost 4 bases, J lost 6 bases, and 10 bases lay in between. Looked up from germline, CDR1 is SQVTM and CDR2 is ANQGSEA. CDR3 length equals 13 residues. The chain's CDR3 is CSVGGVGNSPLHF. CDR3 bases: TGCAGCGTTGGGGGGGTGGGTAATTCACCCCTCCACTTT.

The gene calls are TRBV29-1 and TRBJ2-1; 9 positions agree with TRBD2. The length of the CDR3 is 15 residues. V lost 3 bases to trimming and J lost 5 bases; unmatched junction nucleotides: 8. Germline CDR1 is SQVTM and CDR2 is ANQGSEA. In DNA form, the CDR3 reads TGCAGCGTTGAGGCCAGCGGGGGGACTCACAATGAGCAGTTCTTC. Translating gives CSVEASGGTHNEQFF.

This clone has a handful of counts. J is TRBJ1-4 and V is TRBV14; D not resolved. Trimming stripped 2 bases from V and 1 base from J, with 14 bases between. This CDR3 has 17 amino acids. CDR1 is SGHDN and CDR2 is FVKESK in the germline V gene. The CDR3 loop reads CASSQFEPLQTNEKLFF. CDR3 sequence (DNA): TGTGCCAGCAGCCAATTCGAGCCACTTCAAACTAATGAAAAACTGTTTTTT.

The chain uses TRBV10-3 and TRBJ1-4; no clear D gene. The germline V and J ends were trimmed by 10 bases and 4 bases, with 10 bases remaining between them. Germline V CDR1 and CDR2: ENHRY, SYGVKD. This CDR3 spans 12 amino acids. The CDR3 here is CATGRNNEKLFF. The CDR3 DNA is TGTGCCACCGGGAGGAATAATGAAAAACTGTTTTTT.

The chain carries TRBV29-1 and TRBJ1-2; no reliable D call. The CDR3 sequence is 11 residues long. Trimming left V 7 bases short and J 7 bases short, with 13 bases between. Looked up from germline, CDR1 is SQVTM and CDR2 is ANQGSEA. The CDR3 DNA reads as TGCAGCGATCGGTCGTATGGTGGCTACACCTTC. This sequence encodes CSDRSYGGYTF.

CDR3 sequence: CSSTGTGGFDGYTF. The CDR3 DNA follows: TGCAGCTCTACCGGGACAGGGGGGTTTGATGGCTACACCTTC. The chain employs TRBV29-1 and TRBJ1-2, with 11 bases aligning to TRBD1. CDR3 length equals 14 residues. Germline CDR1 and CDR2: SQVTM and ANQGSEA. V lost 8 bases to trimming and J lost 6 bases; unmatched junction nucleotides: 11. Full variable domain (remainder filled in from reference TRBV29-1 and TRBJ1-2): SAVISQKPSRDICQRGTSLTIQCQVDSQVTMMFWYRQQPGQSLTLIATANQGSEATYESGFVIDKFPISRPNLTFSTLTVSNMSPEDSSIYLCSSTGTGGFDGYTFGSGTRLTVV.

Written as DNA, the CDR3 is TGTGCCAGCAGCACCACCATGAGGGGGGGGCTTTCCTACAATGAGCAGTTCTTC. Its protein is CASSTTMRGGLSYNEQFF. The chain employs TRBV5-6 and TRBJ2-1; D might be TRBD2 (7 bases). V lost 4 bases, J lost 1 base, and 21 bases lay in between. The CDR3 loop spans 18 amino acids. The germline V gene encodes CDR1 SGHDT and CDR2 YYEEEE. The full variable domain, rest sourced from reference TRBV5-6 and TRBJ2-1, is DAGVTQSPTHLIKTRGQQVTLRCSPKSGHDTVSWYQQALGQGPQFIFQYYEEEERQRGNFPDRFSGHQFPNYSSELNVNALLLGDSALYLCASSTTMRGGLSYNEQFFGPGTRLTVL.

This clone was found many times. The chain combines TRBV29-1 with TRBJ2-3; 7 positions match TRBD1. The CDR3 contains 14 residues. V lost 7 bases to trimming and J lost 2 bases; unmatched junction nucleotides: 9. The V gene's germline CDR1 is SQVTM and CDR2 ANQGSEA. Here the CDR3 reads CSGKDRPVTDTQYF. The CDR3 coding sequence is TGCAGCGGGAAGGACAGGCCAGTCACAGATACGCAGTATTTT.

In its sample, this clone was seen once. The V and J genes are TRBV6-6 and TRBJ1-4; 9 positions match TRBD1. Per the germline V gene, CDR1 is MNHNY and CDR2 is SVGAGI (reference sequence). V gave up 6 bases and J gave up 8 bases; unmatched junction bases: 13. This CDR3 comprises 16 residues. The CDR3 loop is CASSNNPGTGREKLFF. The CDR3 DNA reads as TGTGCCAGCAGCAACAATCCCGGGACAGGGAGGGAAAAACTGTTTTTT.

The J gene is TRBJ1-1, the V gene TRBV30, with 8 bases that match TRBD1. J was trimmed by 3 bases and V by 3 bases; bases with no gene match: 3. The CDR3 has 13 amino acids. CDR1 and CDR2 from the germline V gene are GTSNPN and SVGIG (reference sequence). This chain's CDR3 is CAWSRGLDTEAFF. CDR3 DNA: TGTGCCTGGAGCAGGGGGCTAGACACTGAAGCTTTCTTT.